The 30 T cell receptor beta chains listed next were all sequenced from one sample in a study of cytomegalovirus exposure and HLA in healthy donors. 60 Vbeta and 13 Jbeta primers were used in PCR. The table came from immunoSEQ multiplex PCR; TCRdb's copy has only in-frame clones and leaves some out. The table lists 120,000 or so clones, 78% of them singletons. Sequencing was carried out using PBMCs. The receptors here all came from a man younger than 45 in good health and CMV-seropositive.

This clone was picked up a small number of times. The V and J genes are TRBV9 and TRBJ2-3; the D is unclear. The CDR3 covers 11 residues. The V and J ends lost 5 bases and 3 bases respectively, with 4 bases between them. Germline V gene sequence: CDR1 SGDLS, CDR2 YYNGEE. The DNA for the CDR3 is TGTGCCAGCAGTCTAACAGATACGCAGTATTTT. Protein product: CASSLTDTQYF.

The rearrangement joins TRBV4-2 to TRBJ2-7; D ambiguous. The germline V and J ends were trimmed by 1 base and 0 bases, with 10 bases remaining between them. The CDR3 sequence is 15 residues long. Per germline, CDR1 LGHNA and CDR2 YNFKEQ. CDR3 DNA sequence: TGTGCCAGCAGCCAAGTTCGAGCCCTCTCCTACGAGCAGTACTTC. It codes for CASSQVRALSYEQYF.

The CDR3 bases are TGTGCCAGCAGCGAGGGACTAGCGGGAGGGGCGGGTGAGCAGTACTTC. Translating it yields CASSEGLAGGAGEQYF. J is TRBJ2-7 and V is TRBV13; 16 bases are shared with TRBD2. The germline V gene encodes CDR1 PRHDT and CDR2 FYEKMQ (reference sequence). The CDR3 has 16 residues. The trim removed 5 bases at V and 7 bases at J, leaving 8 bases unmatched.

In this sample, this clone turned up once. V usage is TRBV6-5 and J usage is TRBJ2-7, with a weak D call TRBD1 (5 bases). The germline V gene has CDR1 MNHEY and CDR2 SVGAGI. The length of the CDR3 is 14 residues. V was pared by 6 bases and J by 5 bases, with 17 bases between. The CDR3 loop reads CASRRDKQGNEQYF. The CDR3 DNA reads TGTGCCAGCAGACGAGACAAGCAGGGTAACGAGCAGTACTTC.

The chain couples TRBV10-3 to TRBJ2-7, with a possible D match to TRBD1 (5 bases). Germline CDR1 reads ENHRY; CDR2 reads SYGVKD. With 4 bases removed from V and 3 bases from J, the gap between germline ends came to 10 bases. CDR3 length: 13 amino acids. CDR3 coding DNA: TGTGCCATCAGTGCCGGCAGGGACTACGAGCAGTACTTC. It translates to CAISAGRDYEQYF.

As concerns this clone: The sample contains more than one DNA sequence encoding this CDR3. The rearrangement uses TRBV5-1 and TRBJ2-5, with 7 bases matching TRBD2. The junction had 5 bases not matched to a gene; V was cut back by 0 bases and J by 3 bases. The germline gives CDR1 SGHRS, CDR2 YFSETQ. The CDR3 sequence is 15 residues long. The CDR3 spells CASSLAGLAEETQYF. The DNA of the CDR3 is TGCGCCAGCAGCTTGGCCGGGCTAGCGGAAGAGACCCAGTACTTC.

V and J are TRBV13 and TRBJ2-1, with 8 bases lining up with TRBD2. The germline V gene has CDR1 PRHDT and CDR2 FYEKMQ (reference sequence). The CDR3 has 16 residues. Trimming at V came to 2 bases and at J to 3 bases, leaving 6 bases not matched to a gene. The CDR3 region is CASSLWSGRFYNEQFF. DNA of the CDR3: TGTGCCAGCAGCTTATGGAGCGGGAGATTCTACAATGAGCAGTTCTTC.

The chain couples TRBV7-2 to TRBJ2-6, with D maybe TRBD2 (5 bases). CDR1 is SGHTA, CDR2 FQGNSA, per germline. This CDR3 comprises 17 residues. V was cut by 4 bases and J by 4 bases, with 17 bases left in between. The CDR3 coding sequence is TGTGCCAGCAGCTCGGGGTGGGGATCGGTAGGGGCCAACGTCCTGACTTTC. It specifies CASSSGWGSVGANVLTF.

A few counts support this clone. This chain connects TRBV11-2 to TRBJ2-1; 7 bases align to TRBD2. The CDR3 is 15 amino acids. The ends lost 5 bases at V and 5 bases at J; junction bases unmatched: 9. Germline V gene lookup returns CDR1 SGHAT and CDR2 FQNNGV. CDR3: CASSPSAGAHNEQFF. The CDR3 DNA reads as TGTGCCAGCAGCCCCTCGGCGGGAGCCCACAATGAGCAGTTCTTC.

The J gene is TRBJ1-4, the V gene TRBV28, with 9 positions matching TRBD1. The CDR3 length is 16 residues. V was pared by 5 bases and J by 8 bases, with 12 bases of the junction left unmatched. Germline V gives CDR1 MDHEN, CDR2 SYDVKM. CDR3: CASSPELDRGGEKLFF. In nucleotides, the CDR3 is TGTGCCAGCAGTCCCGAGCTCGACAGGGGGGGGGAAAAACTGTTTTTT.

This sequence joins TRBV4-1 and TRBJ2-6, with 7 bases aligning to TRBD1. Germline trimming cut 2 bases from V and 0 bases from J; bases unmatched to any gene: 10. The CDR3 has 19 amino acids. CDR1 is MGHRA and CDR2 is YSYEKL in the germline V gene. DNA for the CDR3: TGCGCCAGCAGCCAACCGACAGGGTCTTACAGCTCTGGGGCCAACGTCCTGACTTTC. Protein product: CASSQPTGSYSSGANVLTF.

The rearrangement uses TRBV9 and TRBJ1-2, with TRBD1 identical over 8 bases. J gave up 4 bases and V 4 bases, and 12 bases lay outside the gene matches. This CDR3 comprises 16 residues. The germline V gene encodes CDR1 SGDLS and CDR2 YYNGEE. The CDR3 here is CASSPLEQGGSYGYTF. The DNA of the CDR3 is TGTGCCAGCAGCCCATTAGAACAGGGGGGTAGCTATGGCTACACCTTC.

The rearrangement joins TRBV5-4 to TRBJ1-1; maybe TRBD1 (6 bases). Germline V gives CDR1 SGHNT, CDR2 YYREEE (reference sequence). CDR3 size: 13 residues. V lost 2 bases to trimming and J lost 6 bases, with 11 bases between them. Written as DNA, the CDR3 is TGTGCCAGCAGCTTTCCCGGGGGGCCTGAAGCTTTCTTT. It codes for CASSFPGGPEAFF.

The CDR3 spells CASSLARARASAFF. The DNA for the CDR3 is TGTGCCAGCAGCTTAGCGCGGGCCCGTGCCTCTGCTTTCTTT. V usage is TRBV11-2 and J usage is TRBJ1-1; D uncertain. Germline lookup yields CDR1 SGHAT and CDR2 FQNNGV. CDR3 length equals 14 residues. Deletions cut 1 base from V and 11 bases from J, with 17 bases between. Filled out from reference TRBV11-2 and TRBJ1-1, the complete variable domain reads EAGVAQSPRYKIIEKRQSVAFWCNPISGHATLYWYQQILGQGPKLLIQFQNNGVVDDSQLPKDRFSAERLKGVDSTLKIQPAKLEDSAVYLCASSLARARASAFFGQGTRLTVV.

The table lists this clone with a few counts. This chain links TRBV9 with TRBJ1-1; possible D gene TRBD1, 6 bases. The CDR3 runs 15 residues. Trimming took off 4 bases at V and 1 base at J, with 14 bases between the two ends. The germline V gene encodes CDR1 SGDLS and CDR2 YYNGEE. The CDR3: CASSSPRGTNTEAFF. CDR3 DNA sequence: TGTGCCAGCAGCTCCCCCAGGGGCACGAACACTGAAGCTTTCTTT. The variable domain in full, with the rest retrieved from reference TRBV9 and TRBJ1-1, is DSGVTQTPKHLITATGQRVTLRCSPRSGDLSVYWYQQSLDQGLQFLIQYYNGEERAKGNILERFSAQQFPDLHSELNLSSLELGDSALYFCASSSPRGTNTEAFFGQGTRLTVV.

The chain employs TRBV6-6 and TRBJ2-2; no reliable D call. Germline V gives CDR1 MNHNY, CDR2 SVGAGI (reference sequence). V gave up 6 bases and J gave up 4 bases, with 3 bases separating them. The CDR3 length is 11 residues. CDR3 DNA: TGTGCCAGCAGCTTCACCGGGGAGCTGTTTTTT. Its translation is CASSFTGELFF.

CDR3 in DNA: TGTGCCTGGAGTGTACAAGCCGGATATTATACAGGGGTTGGATACTACGAGCAGTACTTC. Its protein product is CAWSVQAGYYTGVGYYEQYF. V gene TRBV30 combines with J gene TRBJ2-5, with TRBD1 matching over 7 bases. The J call could be wrong; TRBJ2-7 is a better fit for the DNA end. This CDR3 contains 20 residues. In germline, CDR1 is GTSNPN, CDR2 SVGIG (reference sequence).

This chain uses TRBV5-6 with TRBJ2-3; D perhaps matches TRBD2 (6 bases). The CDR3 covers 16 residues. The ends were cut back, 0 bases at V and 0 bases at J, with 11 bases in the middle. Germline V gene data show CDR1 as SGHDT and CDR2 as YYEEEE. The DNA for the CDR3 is TGTGCCAGCAGCTTGGAGCCCAGCGGGAGCACAGATACGCAGTATTTT. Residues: CASSLEPSGSTDTQYF.

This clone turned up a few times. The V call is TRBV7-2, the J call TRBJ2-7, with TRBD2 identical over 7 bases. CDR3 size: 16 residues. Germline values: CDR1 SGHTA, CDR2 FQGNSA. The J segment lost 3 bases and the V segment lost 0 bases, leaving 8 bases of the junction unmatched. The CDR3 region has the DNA TGTGCCAGCAGCTTAGCCCGAGCGGGAACCCTCTACGAGCAGTACTTC. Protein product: CASSLARAGTLYEQYF.

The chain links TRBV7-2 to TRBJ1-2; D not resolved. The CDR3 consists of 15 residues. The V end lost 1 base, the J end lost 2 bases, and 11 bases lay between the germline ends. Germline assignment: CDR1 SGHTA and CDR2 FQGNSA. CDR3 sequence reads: CASSLDRGANYGYTF. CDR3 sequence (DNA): TGTGCCAGCAGCTTAGATCGGGGTGCAAACTATGGCTACACCTTC.

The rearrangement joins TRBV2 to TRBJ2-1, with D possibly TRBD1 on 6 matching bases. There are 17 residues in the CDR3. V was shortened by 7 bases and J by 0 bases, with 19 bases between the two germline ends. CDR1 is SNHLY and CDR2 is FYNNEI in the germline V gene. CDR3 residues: CASIVPIGQSSYNEQFF. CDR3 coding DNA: TGTGCCAGCATAGTCCCCATCGGACAGAGCTCCTACAATGAGCAGTTCTTC.

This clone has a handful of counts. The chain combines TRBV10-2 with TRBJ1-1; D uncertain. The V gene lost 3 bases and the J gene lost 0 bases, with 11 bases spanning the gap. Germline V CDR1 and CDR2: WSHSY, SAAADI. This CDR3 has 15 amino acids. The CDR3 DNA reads TGCGCCAGCAGTGAACCTCGCGAGTTGAACACTGAAGCTTTCTTT. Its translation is CASSEPRELNTEAFF.

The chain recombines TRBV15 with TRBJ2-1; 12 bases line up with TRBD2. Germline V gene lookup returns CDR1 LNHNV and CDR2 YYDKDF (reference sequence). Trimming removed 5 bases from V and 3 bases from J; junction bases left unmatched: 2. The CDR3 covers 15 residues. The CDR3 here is CATSEGLAGYNEQFF. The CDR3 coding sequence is TGTGCCACCAGCGAGGGACTAGCGGGCTACAATGAGCAGTTCTTC.

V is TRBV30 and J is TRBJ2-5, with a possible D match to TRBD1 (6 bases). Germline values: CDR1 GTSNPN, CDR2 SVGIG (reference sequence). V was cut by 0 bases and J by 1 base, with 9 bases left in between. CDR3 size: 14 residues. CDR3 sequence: CAWSVIRGQETQYF. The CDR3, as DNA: TGTGCCTGGAGTGTCATCAGGGGCCAAGAGACCCAGTACTTC.

CDR3 bases: TGTGCCAGCAGTTTATACGGGGGTTCAGGGCAGCCCCAGCATTTT. It is translated as CASSLYGGSGQPQHF. The genes are TRBV27 and TRBJ1-5; perhaps TRBD1 as D (5 bases). Germline V gene lookup returns CDR1 MNHEY and CDR2 SMNVEV (reference sequence). V lost 1 base and J 7 bases, leaving 14 bases between the germline ends. The CDR3 runs to 15 residues.

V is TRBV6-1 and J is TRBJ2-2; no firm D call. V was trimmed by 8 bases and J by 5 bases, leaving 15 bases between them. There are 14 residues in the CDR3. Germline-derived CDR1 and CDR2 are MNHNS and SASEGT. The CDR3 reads CASSSEPETGELFF. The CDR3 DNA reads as TGTGCCAGCTCCTCCGAACCCGAGACCGGGGAGCTGTTTTTT.

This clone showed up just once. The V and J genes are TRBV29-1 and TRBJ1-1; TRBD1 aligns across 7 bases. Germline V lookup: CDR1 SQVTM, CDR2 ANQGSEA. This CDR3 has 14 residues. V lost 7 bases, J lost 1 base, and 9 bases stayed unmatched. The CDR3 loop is CSADGTETNTEAFF. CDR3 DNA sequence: TGCAGCGCCGATGGGACAGAGACGAACACTGAAGCTTTCTTT.

CDR3 sequence: CASSQDPRDNEQFF. CDR3 in DNA: TGTGCCAGCAGCCAAGACCCCAGGGACAATGAGCAGTTCTTC. The chain employs TRBV4-2 and TRBJ2-1; tentative D call: TRBD1 (5 bases). The length of the CDR3 is 14 residues. Looked up from germline, CDR1 is LGHNA and CDR2 is YNFKEQ. Trimming left V 0 bases short and J 5 bases short, with 8 bases between.

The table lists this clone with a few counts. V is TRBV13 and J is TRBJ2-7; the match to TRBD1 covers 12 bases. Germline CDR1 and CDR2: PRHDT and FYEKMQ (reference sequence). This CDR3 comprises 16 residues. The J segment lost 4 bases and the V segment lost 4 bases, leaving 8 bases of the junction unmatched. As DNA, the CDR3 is TGTGCCAGCAGCTCCCGGGACAGGGGGCCCATATACGAGCAGTACTTC. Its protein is CASSSRDRGPIYEQYF.

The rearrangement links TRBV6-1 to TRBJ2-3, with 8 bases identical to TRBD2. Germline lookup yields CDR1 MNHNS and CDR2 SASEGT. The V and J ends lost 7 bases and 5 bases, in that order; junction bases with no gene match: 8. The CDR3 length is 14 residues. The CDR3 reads CASTGTTSGDTQYF. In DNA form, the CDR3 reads TGTGCCAGCACCGGGACTACTAGCGGAGATACGCAGTATTTT.